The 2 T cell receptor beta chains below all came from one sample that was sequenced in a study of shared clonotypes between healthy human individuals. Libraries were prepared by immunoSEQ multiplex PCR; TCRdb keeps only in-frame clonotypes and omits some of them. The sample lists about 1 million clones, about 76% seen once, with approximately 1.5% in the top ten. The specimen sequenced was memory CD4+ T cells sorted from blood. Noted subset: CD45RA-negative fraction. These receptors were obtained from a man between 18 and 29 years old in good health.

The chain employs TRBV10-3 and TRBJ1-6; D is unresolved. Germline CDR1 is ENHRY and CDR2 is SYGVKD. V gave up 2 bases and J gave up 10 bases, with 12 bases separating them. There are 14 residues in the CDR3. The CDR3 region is CAISEGGRGSPLHF. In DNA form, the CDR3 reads TGTGCCATCAGTGAGGGCGGGCGTGGGTCACCCCTCCACTTT.

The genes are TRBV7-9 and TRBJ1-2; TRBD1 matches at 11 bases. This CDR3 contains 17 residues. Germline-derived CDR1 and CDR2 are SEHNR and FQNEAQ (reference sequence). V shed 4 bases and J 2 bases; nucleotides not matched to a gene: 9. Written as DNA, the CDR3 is TGTGCCAGCAGCTCCTACGGACAGGGGGCATCGAACTATGGCTACACCTTC. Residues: CASSSYGQGASNYGYTF.